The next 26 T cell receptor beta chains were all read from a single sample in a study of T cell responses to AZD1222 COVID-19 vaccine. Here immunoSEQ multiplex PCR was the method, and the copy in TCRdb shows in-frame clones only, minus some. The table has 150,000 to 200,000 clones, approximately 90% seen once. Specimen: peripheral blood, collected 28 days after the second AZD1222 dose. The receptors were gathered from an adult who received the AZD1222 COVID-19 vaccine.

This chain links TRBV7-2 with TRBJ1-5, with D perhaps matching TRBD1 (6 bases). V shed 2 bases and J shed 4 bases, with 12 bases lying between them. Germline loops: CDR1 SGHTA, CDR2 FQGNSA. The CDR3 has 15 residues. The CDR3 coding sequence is TGTGCCAGCAGCTTACAGGGGAGGACAAATCAGCCCCAGCATTTT. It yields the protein CASSLQGRTNQPQHF.

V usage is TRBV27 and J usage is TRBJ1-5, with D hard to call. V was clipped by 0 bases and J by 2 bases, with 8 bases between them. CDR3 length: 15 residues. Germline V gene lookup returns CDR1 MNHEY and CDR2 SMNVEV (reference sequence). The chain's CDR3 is CASSLSGAGNQPQHF. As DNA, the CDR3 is TGTGCCAGCAGTTTATCCGGCGCTGGCAATCAGCCCCAGCATTTT.

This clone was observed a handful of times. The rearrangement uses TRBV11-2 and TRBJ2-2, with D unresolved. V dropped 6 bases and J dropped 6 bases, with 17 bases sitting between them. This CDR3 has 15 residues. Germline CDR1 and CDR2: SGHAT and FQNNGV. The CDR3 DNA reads TGTGCCAGCAGGTTTAGGTCAGGTCTTGCCGGGGAGCTGTTTTTT. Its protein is CASRFRSGLAGELFF.

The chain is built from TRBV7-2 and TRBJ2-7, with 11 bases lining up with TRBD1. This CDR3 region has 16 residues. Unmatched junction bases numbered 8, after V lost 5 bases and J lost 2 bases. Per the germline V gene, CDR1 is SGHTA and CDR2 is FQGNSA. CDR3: CASSTRMGQGAYEQYF. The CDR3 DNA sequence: TGTGCCAGCAGCACCCGGATGGGACAGGGGGCCTACGAGCAGTACTTC.

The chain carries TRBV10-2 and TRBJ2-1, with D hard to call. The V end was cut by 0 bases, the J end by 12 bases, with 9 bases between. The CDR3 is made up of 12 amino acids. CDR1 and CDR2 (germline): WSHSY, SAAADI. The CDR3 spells CASSESPARQFF. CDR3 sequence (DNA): TGCGCCAGCAGTGAGTCGCCAGCGCGGCAGTTCTTC.

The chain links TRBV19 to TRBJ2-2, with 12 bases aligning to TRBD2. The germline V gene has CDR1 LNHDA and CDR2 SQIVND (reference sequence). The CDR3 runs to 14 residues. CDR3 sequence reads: CATGLAGRTGELFF. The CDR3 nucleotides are TGTGCAACCGGACTAGCGGGAAGGACCGGGGAGCTGTTTTTT. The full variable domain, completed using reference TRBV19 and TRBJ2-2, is DGGITQSPKYLFRKEGQNVTLSCEQNLNHDAMYWYRQDPGQGLRLIYYSQIVNDFQKGDIAEGYSVSREKKESFPLTVTSAQKNPTAFYLCATGLAGRTGELFFGEGSRLTVL.

The CDR3, as DNA: TGCAGTGCTAGTTTGGGACAGGGTGTCCGAGAGACCCAGTACTTC. Translating it yields CSASLGQGVRETQYF. The rearrangement uses TRBV20-1 and TRBJ2-5; 9 bases agree with TRBD1. Germline CDR1 reads DFQATT; CDR2 reads SNEGSKA (reference sequence). The CDR3 has 15 residues. The V and J ends lost 3 bases and 4 bases, in that order; junction bases with no gene match: 9.

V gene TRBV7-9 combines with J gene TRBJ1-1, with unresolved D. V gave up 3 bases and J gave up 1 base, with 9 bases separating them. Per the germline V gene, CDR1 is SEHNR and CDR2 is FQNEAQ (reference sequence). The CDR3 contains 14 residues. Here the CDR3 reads CASSFTAPNTEAFF. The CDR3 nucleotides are TGTGCCAGCAGCTTCACAGCCCCGAACACTGAAGCTTTCTTT.

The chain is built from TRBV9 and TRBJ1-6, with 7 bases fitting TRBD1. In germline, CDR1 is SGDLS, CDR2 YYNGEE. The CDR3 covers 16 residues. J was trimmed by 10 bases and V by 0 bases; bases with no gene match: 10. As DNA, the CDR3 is TGTGCCAGCAGCGTAGGCTCAGGGGGTATCGGGTCACCCCTCCACTTT. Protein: CASSVGSGGIGSPLHF.

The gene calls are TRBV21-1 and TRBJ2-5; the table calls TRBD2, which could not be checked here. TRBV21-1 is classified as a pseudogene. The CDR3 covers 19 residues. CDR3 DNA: TGTGCCAGCAGCAATAATAAAAGGAAGCGGGGACCGTACCAAGAGACCCAGTACTTC. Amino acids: CASSNNKRKRGPYQETQYF.

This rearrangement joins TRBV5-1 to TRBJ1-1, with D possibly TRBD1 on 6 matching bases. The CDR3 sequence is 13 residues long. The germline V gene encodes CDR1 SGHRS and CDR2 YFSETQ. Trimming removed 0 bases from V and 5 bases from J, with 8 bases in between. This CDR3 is CASSLGGRTEAFF. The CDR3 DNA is TGCGCCAGCAGCTTGGGGGGGCGAACTGAAGCTTTCTTT.

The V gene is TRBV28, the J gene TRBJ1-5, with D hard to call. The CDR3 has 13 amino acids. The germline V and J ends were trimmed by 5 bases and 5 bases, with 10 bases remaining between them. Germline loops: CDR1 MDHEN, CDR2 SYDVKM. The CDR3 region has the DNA TGTGCCAGCAGTCTTCACGGAGATCAGCCCCAGCATTTT. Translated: CASSLHGDQPQHF.

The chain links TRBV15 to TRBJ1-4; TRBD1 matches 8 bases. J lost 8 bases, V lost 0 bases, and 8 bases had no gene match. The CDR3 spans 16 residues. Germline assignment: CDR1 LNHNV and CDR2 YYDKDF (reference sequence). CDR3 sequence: CATSRDLTGVLEKLFF. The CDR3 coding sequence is TGTGCCACCAGCAGAGATTTGACAGGGGTTTTAGAAAAACTGTTTTTT. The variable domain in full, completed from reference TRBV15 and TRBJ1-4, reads DAMVIQNPRYQVTQFGKPVTLSCSQTLNHNVMYWYQQKSSQAPKLLFHYYDKDFNNEADTPDNFQSRRPNTSFCFLDIRSPGLGDTAMYLCATSRDLTGVLEKLFFGSGTQLSVL.

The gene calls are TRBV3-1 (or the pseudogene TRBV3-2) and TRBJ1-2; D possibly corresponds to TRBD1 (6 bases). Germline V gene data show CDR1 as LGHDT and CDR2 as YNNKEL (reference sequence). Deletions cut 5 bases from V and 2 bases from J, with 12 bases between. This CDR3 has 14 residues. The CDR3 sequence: CASSSWTENYGYTF. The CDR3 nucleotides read TGTGCCAGCAGCTCCTGGACAGAAAACTATGGCTACACCTTC.

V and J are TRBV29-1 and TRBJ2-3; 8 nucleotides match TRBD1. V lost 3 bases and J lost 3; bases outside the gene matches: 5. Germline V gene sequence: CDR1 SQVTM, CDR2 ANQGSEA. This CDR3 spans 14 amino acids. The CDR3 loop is CSVDGWTGTDTQYF. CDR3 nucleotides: TGCAGCGTTGATGGGTGGACAGGGACAGATACGCAGTATTTT.

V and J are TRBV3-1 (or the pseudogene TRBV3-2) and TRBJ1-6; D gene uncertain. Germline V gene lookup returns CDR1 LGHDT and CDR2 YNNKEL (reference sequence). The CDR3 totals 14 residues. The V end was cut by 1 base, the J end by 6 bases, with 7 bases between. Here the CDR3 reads CASSQAPVNSPLHF. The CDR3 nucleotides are TGTGCCAGCAGCCAAGCACCCGTTAATTCACCCCTCCACTTT.

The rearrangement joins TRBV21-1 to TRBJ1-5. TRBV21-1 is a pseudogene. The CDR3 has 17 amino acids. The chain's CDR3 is CASSKRGGKGGNQPQHF. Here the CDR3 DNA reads TGTGCCAGCAGCAAGCGGGGGGGGAAGGGAGGCAATCAGCCCCAGCATTTT.

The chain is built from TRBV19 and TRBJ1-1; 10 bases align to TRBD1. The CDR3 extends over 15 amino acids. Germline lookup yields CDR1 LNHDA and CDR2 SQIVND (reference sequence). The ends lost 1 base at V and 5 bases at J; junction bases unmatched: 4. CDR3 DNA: TGTGCCAGTAGTATAGGAAGGGACAGGGGAACTGAAGCTTTCTTT. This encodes CASSIGRDRGTEAFF.

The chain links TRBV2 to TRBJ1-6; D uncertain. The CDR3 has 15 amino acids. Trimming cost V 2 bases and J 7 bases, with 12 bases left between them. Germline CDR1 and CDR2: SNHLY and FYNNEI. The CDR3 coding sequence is TGTGCCAGCAGTGAACGGCCGACCACAAATTCACCCCTCCACTTT. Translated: CASSERPTTNSPLHF. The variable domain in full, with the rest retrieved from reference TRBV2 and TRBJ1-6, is EPEVTQTPSHQVTQMGQEVILRCVPISNHLYFYWYRQILGQKVEFLVSFYNNEISEKSEIFDDQFSVERPDGSNFTLKIRSTKLEDSAMYFCASSERPTTNSPLHFGNGTRLTVT.

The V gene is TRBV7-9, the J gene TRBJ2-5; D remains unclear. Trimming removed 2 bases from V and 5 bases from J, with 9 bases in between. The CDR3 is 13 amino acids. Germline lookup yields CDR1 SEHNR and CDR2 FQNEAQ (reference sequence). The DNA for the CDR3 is TGTGCCAGCAGCTTACCCAACGAGGAGACCCAGTACTTC. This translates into CASSLPNEETQYF.

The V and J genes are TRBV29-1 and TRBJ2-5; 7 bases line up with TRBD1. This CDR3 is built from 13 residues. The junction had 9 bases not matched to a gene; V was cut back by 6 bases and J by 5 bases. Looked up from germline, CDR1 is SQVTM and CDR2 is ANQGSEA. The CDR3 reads CSVWDSLRETQYF. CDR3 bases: TGCAGCGTGTGGGACAGTCTGCGGGAGACCCAGTACTTC.

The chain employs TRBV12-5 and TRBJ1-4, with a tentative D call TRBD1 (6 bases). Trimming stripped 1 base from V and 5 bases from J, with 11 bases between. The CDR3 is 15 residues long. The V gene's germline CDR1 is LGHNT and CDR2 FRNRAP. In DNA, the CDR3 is TGTGCTAGTGGTTTGGGGACAGTCGCAAATGAAAAACTGTTTTTT. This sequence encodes CASGLGTVANEKLFF.

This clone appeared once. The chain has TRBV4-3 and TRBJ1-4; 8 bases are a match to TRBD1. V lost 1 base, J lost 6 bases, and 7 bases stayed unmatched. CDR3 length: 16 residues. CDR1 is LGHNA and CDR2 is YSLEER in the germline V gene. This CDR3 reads CASSQAHRGSYEKLFF. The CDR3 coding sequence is TGCGCCAGCAGCCAAGCCCACAGGGGGAGTTATGAAAAACTGTTTTTT.

The CDR3 here is CASSSGGTENSPLHF. The CDR3 DNA reads as TGTGCCAGCAGCTCAGGGGGGACAGAAAATTCACCCCTCCACTTT. This chain joins TRBV7-6 and TRBJ1-6; 7 bases are a match to TRBD1. V shed 4 bases, J shed 7 bases, and the junction held 7 bases outside the gene matches. The CDR3 runs to 15 residues. Germline V CDR1 and CDR2: SGHVS, FNYEAQ.

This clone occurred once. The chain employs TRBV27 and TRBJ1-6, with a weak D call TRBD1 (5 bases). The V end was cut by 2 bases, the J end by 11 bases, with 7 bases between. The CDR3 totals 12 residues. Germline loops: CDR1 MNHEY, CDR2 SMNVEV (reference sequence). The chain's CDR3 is CASSLRGAPLHF. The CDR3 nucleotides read TGTGCCAGCAGTTTACGGGGGGCACCCCTCCACTTT.

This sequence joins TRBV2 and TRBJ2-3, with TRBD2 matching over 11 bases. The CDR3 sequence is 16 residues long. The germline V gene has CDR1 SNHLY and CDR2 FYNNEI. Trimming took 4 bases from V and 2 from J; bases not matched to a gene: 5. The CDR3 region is CASSAPGLADTDTQYF. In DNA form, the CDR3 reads TGTGCCAGCAGTGCACCGGGACTAGCGGACACAGATACGCAGTATTTT.